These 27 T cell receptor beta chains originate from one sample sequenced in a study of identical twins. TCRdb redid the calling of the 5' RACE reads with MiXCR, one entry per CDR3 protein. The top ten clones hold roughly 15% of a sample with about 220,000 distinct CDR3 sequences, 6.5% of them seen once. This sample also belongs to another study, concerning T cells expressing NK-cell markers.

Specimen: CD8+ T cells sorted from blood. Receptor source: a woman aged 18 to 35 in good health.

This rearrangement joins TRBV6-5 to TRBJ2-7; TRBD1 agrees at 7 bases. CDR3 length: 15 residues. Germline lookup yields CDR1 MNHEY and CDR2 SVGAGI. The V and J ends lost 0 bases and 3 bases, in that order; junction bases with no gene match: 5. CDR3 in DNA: TGTGCCAGCAGTTACTCGGGGCAGGGGGTCTACGAGCAGTACTTC. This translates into CASSYSGQGVYEQYF.

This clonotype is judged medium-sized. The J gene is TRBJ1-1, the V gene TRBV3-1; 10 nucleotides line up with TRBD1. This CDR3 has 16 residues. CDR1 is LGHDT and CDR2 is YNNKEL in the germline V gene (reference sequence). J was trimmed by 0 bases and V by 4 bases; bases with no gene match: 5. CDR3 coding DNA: TGTGCCAGCAGCCCCGGACAGGGGGAGGTGAACACTGAAGCTTTCTTT. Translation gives CASSPGQGEVNTEAFF.

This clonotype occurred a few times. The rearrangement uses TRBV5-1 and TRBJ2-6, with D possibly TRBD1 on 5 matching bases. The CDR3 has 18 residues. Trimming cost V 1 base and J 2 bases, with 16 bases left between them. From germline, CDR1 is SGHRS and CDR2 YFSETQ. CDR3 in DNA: TGCGCCAGCAGCTTGACAACCCAGGGCTGGACTGGGGCCAACGTCCTGACTTTC. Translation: CASSLTTQGWTGANVLTF.

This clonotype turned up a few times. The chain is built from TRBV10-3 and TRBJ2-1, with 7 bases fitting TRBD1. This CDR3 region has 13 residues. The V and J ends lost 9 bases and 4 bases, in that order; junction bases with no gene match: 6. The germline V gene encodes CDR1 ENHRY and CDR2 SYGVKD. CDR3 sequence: CAIFRDRYNEQFF. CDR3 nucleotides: TGTGCCATTTTCCGGGACAGATACAATGAGCAGTTCTTC.

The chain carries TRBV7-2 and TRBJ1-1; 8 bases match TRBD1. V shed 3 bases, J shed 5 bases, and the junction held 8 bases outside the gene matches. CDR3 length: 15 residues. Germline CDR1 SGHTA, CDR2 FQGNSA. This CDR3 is CASSFPGTGGTEAFF. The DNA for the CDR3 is TGTGCCAGCAGCTTCCCCGGGACAGGTGGTACTGAAGCTTTCTTT.

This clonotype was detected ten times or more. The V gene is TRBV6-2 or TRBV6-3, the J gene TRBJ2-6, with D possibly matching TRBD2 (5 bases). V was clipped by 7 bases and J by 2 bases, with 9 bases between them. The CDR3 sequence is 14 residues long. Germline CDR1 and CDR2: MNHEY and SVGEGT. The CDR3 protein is CASTAGTGANVLTF. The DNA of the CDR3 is TGTGCCAGCACTGCGGGCACTGGGGCCAACGTCCTGACTTTC.

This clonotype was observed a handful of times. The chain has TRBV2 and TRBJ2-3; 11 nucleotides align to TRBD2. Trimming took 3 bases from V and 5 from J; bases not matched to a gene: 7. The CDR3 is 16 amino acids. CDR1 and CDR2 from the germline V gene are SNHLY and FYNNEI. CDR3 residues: CASSEPRGTSGDTQYF. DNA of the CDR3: TGTGCCAGCAGTGAGCCTCGAGGGACTAGCGGAGATACGCAGTATTTT.

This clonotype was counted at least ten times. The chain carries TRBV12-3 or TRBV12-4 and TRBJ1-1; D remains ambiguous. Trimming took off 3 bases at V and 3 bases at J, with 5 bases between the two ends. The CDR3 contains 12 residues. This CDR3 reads CASSFLDTEAFF. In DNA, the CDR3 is TGTGCCAGCAGTTTCCTAGACACTGAAGCTTTCTTT.

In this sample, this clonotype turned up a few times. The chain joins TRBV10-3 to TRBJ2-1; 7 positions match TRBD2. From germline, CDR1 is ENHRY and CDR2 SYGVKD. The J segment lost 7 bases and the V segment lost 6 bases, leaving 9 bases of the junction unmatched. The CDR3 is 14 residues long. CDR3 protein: CAIRAGGGGNEQFF. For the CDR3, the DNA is TGTGCCATCAGGGCTGGCGGGGGTGGTAATGAGCAGTTCTTC.

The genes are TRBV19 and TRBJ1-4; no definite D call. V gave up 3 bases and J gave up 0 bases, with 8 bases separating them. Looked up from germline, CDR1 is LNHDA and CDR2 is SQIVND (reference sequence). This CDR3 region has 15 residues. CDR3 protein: CASSMGVATNEKLFF. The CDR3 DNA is TGTGCCAGTAGTATGGGAGTTGCAACTAATGAAAAACTGTTTTTT. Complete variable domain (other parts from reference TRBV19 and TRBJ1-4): DGGITQSPKYLFRKEGQNVTLSCEQNLNHDAMYWYRQDPGQGLRLIYYSQIVNDFQKGDIAEGYSVSREKKESFPLTVTSAQKNPTAFYLCASSMGVATNEKLFFGSGTQLSVL.

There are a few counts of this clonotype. CDR3 bases: TGCAGTGCCGTCTTTAGGAGTGGGACTGCCTCCTACGAGCAGTACTTC. Translated, it gives CSAVFRSGTASYEQYF. This chain connects TRBV20-1 to TRBJ2-7; a weak D match, TRBD2 (6 bases). The CDR3 contains 16 residues. The germline V and J ends were trimmed by 6 bases and 0 bases, with 21 bases remaining between them. Per germline, CDR1 DFQATT and CDR2 SNEGSKA (reference sequence).

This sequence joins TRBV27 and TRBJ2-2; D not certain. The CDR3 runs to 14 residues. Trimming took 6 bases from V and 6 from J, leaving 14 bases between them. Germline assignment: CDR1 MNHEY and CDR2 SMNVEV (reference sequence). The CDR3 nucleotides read TGTGCCAGCAGCCTTGGGTCGTCTCCCGGGGAGCTGTTTTTT. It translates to CASSLGSSPGELFF.

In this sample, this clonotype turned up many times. In DNA form, the CDR3 reads TGCGCCAGCAGTAAACCTCACGGAAGGAACGAGCAGTACTTC. Translated, it gives CASSKPHGRNEQYF. The chain uses TRBV5-1 and TRBJ2-7; D gene ambiguous. CDR3 length equals 14 residues. Germline CDR1 reads SGHRS; CDR2 reads YFSETQ. With 5 bases removed from V and 5 bases from J, the gap between germline ends came to 17 bases.

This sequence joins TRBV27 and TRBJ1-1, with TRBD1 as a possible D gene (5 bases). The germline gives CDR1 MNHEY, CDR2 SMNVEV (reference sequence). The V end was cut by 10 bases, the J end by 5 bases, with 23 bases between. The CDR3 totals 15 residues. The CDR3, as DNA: TGTGCCACTCATCCGCCAGGGTCGTCGTTGACTGAAGCTTTCTTT. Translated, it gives CATHPPGSSLTEAFF.

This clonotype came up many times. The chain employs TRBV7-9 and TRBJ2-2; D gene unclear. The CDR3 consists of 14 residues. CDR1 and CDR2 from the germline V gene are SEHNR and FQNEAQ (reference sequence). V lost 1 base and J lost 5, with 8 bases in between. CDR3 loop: CASSLVPGTGELFF. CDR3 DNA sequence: TGTGCCAGCAGCTTAGTGCCCGGGACCGGGGAGCTGTTTTTT.

CDR3: CSARALGLAGANYNEQFF. CDR3 coding DNA: TGCAGTGCTAGAGCCCTAGGACTAGCGGGAGCCAATTACAATGAGCAGTTCTTC. V is TRBV20-1 and J is TRBJ2-1; 13 nucleotides agree with TRBD2. Germline V gives CDR1 DFQATT, CDR2 SNEGSKA (reference sequence). The V segment lost 1 base and the J segment 4 bases; nucleotides outside the gene matches: 10. This CDR3 contains 18 residues.

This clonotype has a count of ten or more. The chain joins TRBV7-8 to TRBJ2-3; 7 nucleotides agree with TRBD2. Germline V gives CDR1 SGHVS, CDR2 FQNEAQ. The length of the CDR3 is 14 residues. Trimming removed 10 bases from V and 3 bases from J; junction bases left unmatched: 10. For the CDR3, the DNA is TGTGCCACCGCGCCGGGACTACGAACAGATACGCAGTATTTT. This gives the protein CATAPGLRTDTQYF.

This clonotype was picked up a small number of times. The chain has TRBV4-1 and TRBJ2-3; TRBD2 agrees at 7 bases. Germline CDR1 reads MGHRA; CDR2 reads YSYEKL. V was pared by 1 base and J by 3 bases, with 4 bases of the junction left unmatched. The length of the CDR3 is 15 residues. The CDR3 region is CASSQAREGTDTQYF. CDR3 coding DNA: TGCGCCAGCAGCCAAGCCAGGGAGGGGACAGATACGCAGTATTTT.

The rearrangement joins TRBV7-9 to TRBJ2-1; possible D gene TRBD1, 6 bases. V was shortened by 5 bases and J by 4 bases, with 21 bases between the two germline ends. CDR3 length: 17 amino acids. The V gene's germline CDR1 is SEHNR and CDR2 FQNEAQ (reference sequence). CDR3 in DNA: TGTGCCAGCAGCACCAACAGGGACACCACAACTTACAATGAGCAGTTCTTC. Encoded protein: CASSTNRDTTTYNEQFF.

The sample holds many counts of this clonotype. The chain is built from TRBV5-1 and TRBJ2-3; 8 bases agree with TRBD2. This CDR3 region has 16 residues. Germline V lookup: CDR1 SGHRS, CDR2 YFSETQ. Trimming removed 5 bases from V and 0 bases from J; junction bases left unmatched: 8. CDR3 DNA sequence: TGCGCCAGCAGACGTACTAGCGGAACTAGCACAGATACGCAGTATTTT. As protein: CASRRTSGTSTDTQYF.

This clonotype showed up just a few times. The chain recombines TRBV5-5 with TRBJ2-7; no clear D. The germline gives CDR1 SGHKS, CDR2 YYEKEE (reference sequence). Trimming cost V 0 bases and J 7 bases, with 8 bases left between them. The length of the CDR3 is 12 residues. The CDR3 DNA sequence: TGTGCCAGCAGCTTGGGCGCTTGGGAGCAGTACTTC. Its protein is CASSLGAWEQYF.

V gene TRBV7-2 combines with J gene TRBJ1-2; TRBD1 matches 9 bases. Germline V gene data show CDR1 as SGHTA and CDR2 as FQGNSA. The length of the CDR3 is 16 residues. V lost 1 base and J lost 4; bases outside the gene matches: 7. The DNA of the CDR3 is TGTGCCAGCAGCTTAGACGGGGGACAGGGAAGCTATGGCTACACCTTC. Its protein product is CASSLDGGQGSYGYTF.

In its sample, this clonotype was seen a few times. CDR3 sequence reads: CASSPRGGEETQYF. CDR3 bases: TGTGCCAGCAGCCCCCGGGGGGGAGAGGAGACCCAGTACTTC. This chain links TRBV7-8 with TRBJ2-5; 8 bases line up with TRBD2. V trimming: 5 bases; J trimming: 5 bases; junction bases outside the gene matches: 7. Germline CDR1 reads SGHVS; CDR2 reads FQNEAQ. CDR3 length equals 14 residues. The full variable domain, with the rest looked up from reference TRBV7-8 and TRBJ2-5, is GAGVSQSPRYKVAKRGQDVALRCDPISGHVSLFWYQQALGQGPEFLTYFQNEAQLDKSGLPSDRFFAERPEGSVSTLKIQRTQQEDSAVYLCASSPRGGEETQYFGPGTRLLVL.

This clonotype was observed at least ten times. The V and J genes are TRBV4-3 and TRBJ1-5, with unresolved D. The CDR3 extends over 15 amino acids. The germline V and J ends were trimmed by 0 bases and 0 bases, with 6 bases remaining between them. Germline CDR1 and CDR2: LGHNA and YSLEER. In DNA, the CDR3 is TGCGCCAGCAGCCAAGAGAAGTATAGCAATCAGCCCCAGCATTTT. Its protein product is CASSQEKYSNQPQHF.

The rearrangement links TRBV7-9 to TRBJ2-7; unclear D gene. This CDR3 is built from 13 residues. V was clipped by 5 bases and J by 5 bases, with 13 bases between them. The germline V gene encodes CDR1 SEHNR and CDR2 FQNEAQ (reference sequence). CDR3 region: CASSVFELDEQYF. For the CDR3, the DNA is TGTGCCAGCAGCGTATTTGAGTTGGACGAGCAGTACTTC.

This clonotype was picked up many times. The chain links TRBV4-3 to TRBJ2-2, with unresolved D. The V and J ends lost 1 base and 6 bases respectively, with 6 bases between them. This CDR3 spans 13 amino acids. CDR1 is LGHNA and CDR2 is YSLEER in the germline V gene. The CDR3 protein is CASSQGVPGELFF. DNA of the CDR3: TGCGCCAGCAGCCAAGGAGTCCCCGGGGAGCTGTTTTTT.

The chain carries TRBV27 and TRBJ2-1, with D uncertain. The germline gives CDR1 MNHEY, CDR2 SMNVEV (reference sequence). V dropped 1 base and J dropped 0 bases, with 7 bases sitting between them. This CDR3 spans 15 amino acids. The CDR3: CASSLYESSYNEQFF. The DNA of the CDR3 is TGTGCCAGCAGTTTATACGAAAGCTCCTACAATGAGCAGTTCTTC.